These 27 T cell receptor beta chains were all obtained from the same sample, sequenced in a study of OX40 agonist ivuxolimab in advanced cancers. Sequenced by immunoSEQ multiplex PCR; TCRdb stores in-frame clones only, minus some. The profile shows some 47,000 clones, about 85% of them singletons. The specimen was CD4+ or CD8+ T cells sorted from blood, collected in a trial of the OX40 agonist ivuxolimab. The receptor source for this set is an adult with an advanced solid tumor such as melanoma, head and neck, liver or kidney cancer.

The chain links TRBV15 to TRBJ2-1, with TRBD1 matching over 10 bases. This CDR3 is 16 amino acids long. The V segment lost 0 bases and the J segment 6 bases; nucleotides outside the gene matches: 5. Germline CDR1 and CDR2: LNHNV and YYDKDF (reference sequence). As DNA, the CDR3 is TGTGCCACCAGCAGAGACCGGACAGGGGGAAGCAATGAGCAGTTCTTC. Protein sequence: CATSRDRTGGSNEQFF.

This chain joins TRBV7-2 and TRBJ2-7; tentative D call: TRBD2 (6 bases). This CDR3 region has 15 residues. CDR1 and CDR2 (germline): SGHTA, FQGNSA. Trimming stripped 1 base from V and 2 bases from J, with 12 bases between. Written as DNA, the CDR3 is TGTGCCAGCAGCTTAGACTTTAGCGGAACCTACGAGCAGTACTTC. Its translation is CASSLDFSGTYEQYF.

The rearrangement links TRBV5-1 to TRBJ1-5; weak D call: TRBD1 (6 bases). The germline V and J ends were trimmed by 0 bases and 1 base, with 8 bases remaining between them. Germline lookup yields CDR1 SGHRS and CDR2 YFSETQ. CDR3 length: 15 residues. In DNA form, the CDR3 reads TGCGCCAGCAGCTTGGCAGGGGAGAGCAATCAGCCCCAGCATTTT. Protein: CASSLAGESNQPQHF.

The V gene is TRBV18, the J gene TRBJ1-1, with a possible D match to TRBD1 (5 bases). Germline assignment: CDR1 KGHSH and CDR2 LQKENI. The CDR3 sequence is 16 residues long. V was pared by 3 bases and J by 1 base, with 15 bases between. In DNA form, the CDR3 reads TGTGCCAGCTCACCGGGATTGGGACGTACGAACACTGAAGCTTTCTTT. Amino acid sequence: CASSPGLGRTNTEAFF.

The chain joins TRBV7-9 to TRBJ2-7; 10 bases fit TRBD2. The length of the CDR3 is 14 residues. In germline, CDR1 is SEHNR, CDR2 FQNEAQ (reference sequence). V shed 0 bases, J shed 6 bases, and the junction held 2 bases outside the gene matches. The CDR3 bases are TGTGCCAGCAGCTTAGCTAGCGGGAGGATCGAGCAGTACTTC. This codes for CASSLASGRIEQYF.

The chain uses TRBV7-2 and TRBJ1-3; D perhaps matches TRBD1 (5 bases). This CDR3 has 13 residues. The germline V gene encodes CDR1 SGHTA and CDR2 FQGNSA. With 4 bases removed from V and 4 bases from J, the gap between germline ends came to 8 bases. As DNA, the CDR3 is TGTGCCAGCAGCTCGGACACGGGAAACACCATATATTTT. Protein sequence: CASSSDTGNTIYF.

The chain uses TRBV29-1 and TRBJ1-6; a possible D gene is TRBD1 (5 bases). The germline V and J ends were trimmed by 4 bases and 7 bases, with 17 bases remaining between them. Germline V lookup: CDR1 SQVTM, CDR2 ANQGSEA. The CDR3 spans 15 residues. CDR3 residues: CSVGDGEARNSPLHF. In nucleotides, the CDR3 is TGCAGCGTTGGGGACGGAGAAGCCAGAAATTCACCCCTCCACTTT.

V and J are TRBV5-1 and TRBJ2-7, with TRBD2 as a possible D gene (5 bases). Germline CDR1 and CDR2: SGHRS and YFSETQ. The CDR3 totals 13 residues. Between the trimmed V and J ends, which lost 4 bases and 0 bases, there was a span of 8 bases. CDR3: CASSVGDSYEQYF. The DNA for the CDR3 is TGCGCCAGCAGCGTCGGGGACTCCTACGAGCAGTACTTC.

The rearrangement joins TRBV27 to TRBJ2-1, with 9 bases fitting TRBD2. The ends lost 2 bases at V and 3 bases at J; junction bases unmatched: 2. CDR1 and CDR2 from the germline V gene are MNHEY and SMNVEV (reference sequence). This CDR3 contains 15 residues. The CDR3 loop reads CASSLLAGNYNEQFF. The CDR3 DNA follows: TGTGCCAGCAGTTTACTAGCGGGAAACTACAATGAGCAGTTCTTC.

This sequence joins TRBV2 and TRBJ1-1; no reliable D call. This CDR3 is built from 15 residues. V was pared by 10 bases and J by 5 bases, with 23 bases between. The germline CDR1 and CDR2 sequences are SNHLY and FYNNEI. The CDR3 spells CATVEDWARRTEAFF. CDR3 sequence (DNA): TGTGCCACCGTCGAAGATTGGGCGCGAAGGACTGAAGCTTTCTTT.

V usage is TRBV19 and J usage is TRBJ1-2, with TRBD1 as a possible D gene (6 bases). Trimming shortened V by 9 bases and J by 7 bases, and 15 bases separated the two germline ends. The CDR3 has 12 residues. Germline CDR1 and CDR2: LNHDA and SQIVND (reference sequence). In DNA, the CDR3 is TGTGCCAGCCGGGACATTCGTTTTGGCTACACCTTC. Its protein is CASRDIRFGYTF.

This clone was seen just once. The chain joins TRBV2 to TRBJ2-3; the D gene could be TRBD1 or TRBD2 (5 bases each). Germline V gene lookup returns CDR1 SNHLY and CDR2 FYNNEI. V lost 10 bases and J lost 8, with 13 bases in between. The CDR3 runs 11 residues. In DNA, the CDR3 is TGTGCCACCATAGTGGGGACTACGCAGTATTTT. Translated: CATIVGTTQYF.

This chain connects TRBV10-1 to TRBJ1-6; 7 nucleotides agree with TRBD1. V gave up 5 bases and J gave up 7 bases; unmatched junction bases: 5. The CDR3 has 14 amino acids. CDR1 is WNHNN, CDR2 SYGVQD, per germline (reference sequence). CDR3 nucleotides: TGCGCCAGCAGTCCGGACAGGCGAAATTCACCCCTCCACTTT. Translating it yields CASSPDRRNSPLHF.

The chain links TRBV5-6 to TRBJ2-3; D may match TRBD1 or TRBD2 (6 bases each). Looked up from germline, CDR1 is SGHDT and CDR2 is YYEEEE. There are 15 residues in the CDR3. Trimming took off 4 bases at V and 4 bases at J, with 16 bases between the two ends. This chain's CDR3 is CASSVIEEGADTQYF. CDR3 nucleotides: TGTGCCAGCAGCGTAATCGAGGAGGGGGCAGATACGCAGTATTTT.

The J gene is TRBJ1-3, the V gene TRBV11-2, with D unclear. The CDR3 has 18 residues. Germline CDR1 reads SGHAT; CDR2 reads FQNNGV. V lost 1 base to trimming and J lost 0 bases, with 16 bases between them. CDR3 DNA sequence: TGTGCCAGCAGCTTAGCTTTTCTGGGGATCGGCTCTGGAAACACCATATATTTT. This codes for CASSLAFLGIGSGNTIYF.

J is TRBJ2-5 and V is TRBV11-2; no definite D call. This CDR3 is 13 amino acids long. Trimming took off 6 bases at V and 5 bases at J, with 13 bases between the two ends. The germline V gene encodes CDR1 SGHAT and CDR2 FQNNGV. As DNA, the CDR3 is TGTGCCAGCAGTCGTCGGGCGGCGGAGACCCAGTACTTC. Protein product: CASSRRAAETQYF.

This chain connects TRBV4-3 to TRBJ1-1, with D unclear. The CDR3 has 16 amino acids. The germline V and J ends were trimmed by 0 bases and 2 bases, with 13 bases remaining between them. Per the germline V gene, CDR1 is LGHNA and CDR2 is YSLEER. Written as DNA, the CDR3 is TGCGCCAGCAGCCAAGAACCATTTGTAGTAAACACTGAAGCTTTCTTT. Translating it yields CASSQEPFVVNTEAFF.

Written as DNA, the CDR3 is TGTGCCAGCAGTAAAGACAGGGATGGCCAGCCCCAGCATTTT. Amino acids: CASSKDRDGQPQHF. The chain uses TRBV6-1 and TRBJ1-5, with 7 bases that match TRBD1. Per germline, CDR1 MNHNS and CDR2 SASEGT. The CDR3 sequence is 14 residues long. Trimming at V came to 5 bases and at J to 7 bases, leaving 8 bases not matched to a gene.

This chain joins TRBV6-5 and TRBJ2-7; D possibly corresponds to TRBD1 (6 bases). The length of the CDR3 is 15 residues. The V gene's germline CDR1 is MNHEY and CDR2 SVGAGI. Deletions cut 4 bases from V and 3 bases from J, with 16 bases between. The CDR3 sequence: CASSSRFIQGYEQYF. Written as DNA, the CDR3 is TGTGCCAGCAGTTCGAGATTTATACAGGGCTACGAGCAGTACTTC.

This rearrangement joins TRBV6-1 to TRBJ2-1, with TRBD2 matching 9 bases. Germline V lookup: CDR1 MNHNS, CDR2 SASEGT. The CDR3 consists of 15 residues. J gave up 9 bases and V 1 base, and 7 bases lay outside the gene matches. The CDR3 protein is CASSEVAGVGGEQFF. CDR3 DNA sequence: TGTGCCAGCAGTGAAGTAGCGGGAGTTGGAGGTGAGCAGTTCTTC.

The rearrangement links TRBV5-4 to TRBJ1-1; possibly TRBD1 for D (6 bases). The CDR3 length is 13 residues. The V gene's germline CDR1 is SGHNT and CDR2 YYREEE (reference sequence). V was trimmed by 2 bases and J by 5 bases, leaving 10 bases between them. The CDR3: CASSLGGTTEAFF. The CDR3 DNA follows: TGTGCCAGCAGCTTAGGGGGAACGACTGAAGCTTTCTTT.

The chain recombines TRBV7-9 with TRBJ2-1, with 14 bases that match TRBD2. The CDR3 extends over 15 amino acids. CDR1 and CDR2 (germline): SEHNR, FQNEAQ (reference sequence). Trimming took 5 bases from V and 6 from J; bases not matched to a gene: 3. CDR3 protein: CASSPGTSGGNEQFF. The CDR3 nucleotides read TGTGCCAGCAGCCCCGGGACTAGCGGGGGCAATGAGCAGTTCTTC.

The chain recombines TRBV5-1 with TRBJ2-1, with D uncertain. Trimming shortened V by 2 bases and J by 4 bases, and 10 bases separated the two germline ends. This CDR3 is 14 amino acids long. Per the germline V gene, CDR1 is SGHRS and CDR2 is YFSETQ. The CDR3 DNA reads TGCGCCAGCAGCTTTGGCGATTCATACAATGAGCAGTTCTTC. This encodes CASSFGDSYNEQFF.

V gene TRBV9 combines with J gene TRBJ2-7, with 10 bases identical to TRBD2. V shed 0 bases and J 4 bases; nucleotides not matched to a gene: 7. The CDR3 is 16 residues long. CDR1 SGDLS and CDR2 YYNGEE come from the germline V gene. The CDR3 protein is CASSVASGSTRYEQYF. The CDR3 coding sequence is TGTGCCAGCAGCGTAGCTAGCGGGAGTACACGGTACGAGCAGTACTTC. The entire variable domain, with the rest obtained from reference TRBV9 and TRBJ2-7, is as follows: DSGVTQTPKHLITATGQRVTLRCSPRSGDLSVYWYQQSLDQGLQFLIQYYNGEERAKGNILERFSAQQFPDLHSELNLSSLELGDSALYFCASSVASGSTRYEQYFGPGTRLTVT.

CDR3 DNA: TGTGCCAGCTCACCTCCCGGGTATACGCAGTATTTT. Translated, it gives CASSPPGYTQYF. The chain combines TRBV18 with TRBJ2-3, with D uncertain. Germline values: CDR1 KGHSH, CDR2 LQKENI. The CDR3 is 12 residues long. V was pared by 3 bases and J by 7 bases, with 8 bases between.

CDR3 residues: CAIGPNRSPLHF. DNA for the CDR3: TGTGCCATCGGTCCGAACAGGTCACCCCTCCACTTT. The J gene is TRBJ1-6, the V gene TRBV10-3; a weak D match, TRBD1 (5 bases). This CDR3 region has 12 residues. Looked up from germline, CDR1 is ENHRY and CDR2 is SYGVKD. Trimming took 8 bases from V and 10 from J, leaving 12 bases between them.

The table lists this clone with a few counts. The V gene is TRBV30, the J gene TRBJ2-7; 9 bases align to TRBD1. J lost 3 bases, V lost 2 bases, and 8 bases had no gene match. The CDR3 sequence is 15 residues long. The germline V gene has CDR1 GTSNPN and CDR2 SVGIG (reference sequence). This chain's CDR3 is CAWSPSWDRVYEQYF. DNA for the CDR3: TGTGCCTGGAGTCCGAGCTGGGACAGGGTCTACGAGCAGTACTTC.